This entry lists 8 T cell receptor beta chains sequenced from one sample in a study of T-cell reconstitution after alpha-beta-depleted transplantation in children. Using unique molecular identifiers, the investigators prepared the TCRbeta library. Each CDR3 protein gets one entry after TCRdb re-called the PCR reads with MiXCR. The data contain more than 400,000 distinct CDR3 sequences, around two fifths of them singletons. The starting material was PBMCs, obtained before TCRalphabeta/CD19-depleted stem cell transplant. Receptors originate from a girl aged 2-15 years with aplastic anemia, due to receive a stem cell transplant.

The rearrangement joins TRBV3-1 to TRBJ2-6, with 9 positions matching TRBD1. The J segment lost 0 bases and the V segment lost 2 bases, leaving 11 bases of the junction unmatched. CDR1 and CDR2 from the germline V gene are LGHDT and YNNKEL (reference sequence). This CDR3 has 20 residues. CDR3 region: CASSQIYGQGTTSGANVLTF. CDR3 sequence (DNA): TGTGCCAGCAGCCAAATATATGGACAGGGGACAACCTCTGGGGCCAACGTCCTGACTTTC.

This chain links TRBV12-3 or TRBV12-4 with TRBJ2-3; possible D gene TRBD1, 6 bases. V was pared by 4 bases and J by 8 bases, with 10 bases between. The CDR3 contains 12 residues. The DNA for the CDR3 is TGTGCCAGCAGTTCCCACAGGGCTACGCAGTATTTT. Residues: CASSSHRATQYF.

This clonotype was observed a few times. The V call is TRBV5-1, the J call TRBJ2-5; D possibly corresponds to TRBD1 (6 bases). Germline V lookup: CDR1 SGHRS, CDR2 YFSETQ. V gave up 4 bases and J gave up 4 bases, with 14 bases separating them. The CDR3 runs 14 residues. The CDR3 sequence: CASSKGQSVETQYF. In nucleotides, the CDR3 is TGCGCCAGCAGCAAAGGACAGTCCGTAGAGACCCAGTACTTC.

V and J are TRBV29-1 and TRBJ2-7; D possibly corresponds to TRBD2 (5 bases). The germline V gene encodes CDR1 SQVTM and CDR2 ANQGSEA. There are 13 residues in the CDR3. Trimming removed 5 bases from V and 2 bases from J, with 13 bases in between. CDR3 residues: CSVKDSNPYEQYF. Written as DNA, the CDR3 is TGCAGCGTTAAGGACTCGAACCCCTACGAGCAGTACTTC.

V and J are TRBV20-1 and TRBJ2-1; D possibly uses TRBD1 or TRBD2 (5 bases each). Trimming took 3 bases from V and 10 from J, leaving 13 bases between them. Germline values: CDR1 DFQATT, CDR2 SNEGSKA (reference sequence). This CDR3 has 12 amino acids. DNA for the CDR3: TGCAGTGCTAGGGGGGACCTTTGGGAGCAGTTCTTC. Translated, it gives CSARGDLWEQFF.

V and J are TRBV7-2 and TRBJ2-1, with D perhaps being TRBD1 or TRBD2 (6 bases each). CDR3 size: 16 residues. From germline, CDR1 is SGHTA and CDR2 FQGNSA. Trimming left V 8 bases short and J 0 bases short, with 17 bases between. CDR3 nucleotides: TGTGCCAGCCTGTTGAAGGGGGGAAGCTCCTACAATGAGCAGTTCTTC. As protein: CASLLKGGSSYNEQFF.

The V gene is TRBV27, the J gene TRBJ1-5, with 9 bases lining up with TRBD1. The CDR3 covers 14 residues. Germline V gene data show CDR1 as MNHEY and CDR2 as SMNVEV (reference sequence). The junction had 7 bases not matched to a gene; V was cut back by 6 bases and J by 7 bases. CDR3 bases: TGTGCCAGCAGACGGGACAGGGTCGCCCAGCCCCAGCATTTT. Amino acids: CASRRDRVAQPQHF.

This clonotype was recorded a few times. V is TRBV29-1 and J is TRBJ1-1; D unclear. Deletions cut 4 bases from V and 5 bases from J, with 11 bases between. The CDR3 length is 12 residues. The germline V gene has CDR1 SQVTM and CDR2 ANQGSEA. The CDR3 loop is CSVVERDTEAFF. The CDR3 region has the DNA TGCAGCGTTGTAGAACGAGATACTGAAGCTTTCTTT.